The 30 T cell receptor beta chains presented below share a single source sample, sequenced in a study of spatial heterogeneity in lung cancer. As for time point: blood at routine non-recurrence follow-up after resection. MiXCR, run by TCRdb on the 5' RACE reads, gives a single entry per CDR3 protein. The sample records fewer than 20,000 distinct CDR3 sequences, 7% to 10% being singletons. This sample comprised PBMCs, obtained at follow-up. The receptors here all came from a male donor with early-stage non-small cell lung cancer.

The sample holds many counts of this clonotype. This chain joins TRBV30 and TRBJ1-4; D is uncertain. This CDR3 comprises 13 residues. Germline values: CDR1 GTSNPN, CDR2 SVGIG (reference sequence). V lost 0 bases and J lost 12, with 14 bases in between. DNA for the CDR3: TGTGCCTGGAGTGTTCTCGGGTTGCCTCAACTGTTTTTT. As protein: CAWSVLGLPQLFF.

Ten or more counts support this clonotype. The chain links TRBV27 to TRBJ2-1, with 11 bases that match TRBD1. CDR1 is MNHEY and CDR2 is SMNVEV in the germline V gene (reference sequence). CDR3 length: 14 amino acids. The J segment lost 7 bases and the V segment lost 3 bases, leaving 2 bases of the junction unmatched. CDR3 sequence (DNA): TGTGCCAGCAGTTTCCGGGACAGGGGGAATGAGCAGTTCTTC. This encodes CASSFRDRGNEQFF.

This clonotype has a count of ten or more. The chain combines TRBV5-1 with TRBJ2-1; 8 bases fit TRBD2. The CDR3 extends over 15 amino acids. Trimming at V came to 4 bases and at J to 8 bases, leaving 11 bases not matched to a gene. Germline V lookup: CDR1 SGHRS, CDR2 YFSETQ. CDR3 protein: CASSTGLGFGYEQFF. In DNA form, the CDR3 reads TGCGCCAGCAGCACGGGACTAGGGTTTGGGTATGAGCAGTTCTTC.

The sample holds many counts of this clonotype. This chain joins TRBV12-3 or TRBV12-4 and TRBJ2-5; D may be TRBD1 (7 bases). V was shortened by 6 bases and J by 2 bases, with 16 bases between the two germline ends. CDR3 length equals 15 residues. CDR3 DNA: TGTGCCAGCAGGGAAGGGGGCGCGGGACAAGAGACCCAGTACTTC. Residues: CASREGGAGQETQYF.

This clonotype was seen only a few times. The chain employs TRBV7-2 and TRBJ2-3, with 9 bases aligning to TRBD2. Germline V gene data show CDR1 as SGHTA and CDR2 as FQGNSA. Trimming removed 2 bases from V and 4 bases from J; junction bases left unmatched: 4. The CDR3 spans 15 residues. This chain's CDR3 is CASSLIGGGADTQYF. The CDR3 DNA is TGTGCCAGCAGCTTAATCGGCGGGGGGGCAGATACGCAGTATTTT. Full variable domain (remainder filled in from reference TRBV7-2 and TRBJ2-3): GAGVSQSPSNKVTEKGKDVELRCDPISGHTALYWYRQSLGQGLEFLIYFQGNSAPDKSGLPSDRFSAERTGGSVSTLTIQRTQQEDSAVYLCASSLIGGGADTQYFGPGTRLTVL.

Many counts were recorded for this clonotype. The chain links TRBV6-6 to TRBJ1-2; 9 nucleotides match TRBD1. Germline CDR1 MNHNY, CDR2 SVGAGI (reference sequence). The length of the CDR3 is 15 residues. V was clipped by 6 bases and J by 4 bases; unmatched bases: 9. CDR3 sequence (DNA): TGTGCCAGCAGCCGAACGGGACAGGGCGGCTATGGCTACACCTTC. Residues: CASSRTGQGGYGYTF.

Points on this clonotype: The junction and the germline gene differ at one end; a read error may be behind it. V usage is TRBV27 and J usage is TRBJ2-1; D is uncertain. CDR1 is MNHEY and CDR2 is SMNVEV in the germline V gene (reference sequence). The CDR3 is 13 residues long. The CDR3 bases are TGTCCCAGCAGTTTAGGTATGGGGTGTGAGCAGTTCTTC. Translation gives CPSSLGMGCEQFF.

This clonotype has ten or more counts. This chain joins TRBV18 and TRBJ2-1; 8 bases map to TRBD2. This CDR3 has 16 residues. V was pared by 3 bases and J by 8 bases, with 12 bases of the junction left unmatched. Looked up from germline, CDR1 is KGHSH and CDR2 is LQKENI. CDR3 loop: CASSPRGSGSIDEQFF. The CDR3, as DNA: TGTGCCAGCTCACCCCGGGGAAGCGGGAGTATAGATGAGCAGTTCTTC.

This chain's CDR3 is CASSPAGGKGYTF. As DNA, the CDR3 is TGTGCCAGCAGCCCTGCAGGGGGTAAAGGCTACACCTTC. The chain has TRBV7-2 and TRBJ1-2, with 7 bases aligning to TRBD1. The CDR3 sequence is 13 residues long. Germline values: CDR1 SGHTA, CDR2 FQGNSA. V was pared by 5 bases and J by 8 bases, with 8 bases of the junction left unmatched.

This clonotype came up a few times. The chain is built from TRBV29-1 and TRBJ2-7; 9 nucleotides align to TRBD1. With V trimmed by 0 bases and J by 6 bases, 15 bases remained unmatched. The CDR3 contains 17 residues. The V gene's germline CDR1 is SQVTM and CDR2 ANQGSEA. The CDR3 loop is CSVEDLNPLDRGGEQYF. For the CDR3, the DNA is TGCAGCGTTGAAGATCTTAATCCTCTGGACAGGGGAGGCGAGCAGTACTTC.

The table lists this clonotype with many counts. The chain recombines TRBV10-3 with TRBJ2-1, with D possibly being TRBD1 (5 bases). CDR1 is ENHRY and CDR2 is SYGVKD in the germline V gene. V was trimmed by 4 bases and J by 6 bases, leaving 7 bases between them. The length of the CDR3 is 12 residues. CDR3 DNA sequence: TGTGCCATCAGTGCCCAGGGCAATGAGCAGTTCTTC. Encoded protein: CAISAQGNEQFF.

This clonotype showed up many times. The chain links TRBV29-1 to TRBJ2-3; TRBD1 matches at 8 bases. CDR1 and CDR2 from the germline V gene are SQVTM and ANQGSEA. With V trimmed by 3 bases and J by 4 bases, 6 bases remained unmatched. This CDR3 is 14 amino acids long. The chain's CDR3 is CSVEGQGAADTQYF. The DNA for the CDR3 is TGCAGCGTTGAGGGCCAGGGGGCAGCAGATACGCAGTATTTT.

This chain links TRBV2 with TRBJ2-2; D possibly corresponds to TRBD2 (6 bases). Germline CDR1 is SNHLY and CDR2 is FYNNEI. The CDR3 is 15 residues long. V shed 7 bases and J shed 4 bases, with 16 bases lying between them. The CDR3 spells CASNPADGGTGELFF. In nucleotides, the CDR3 is TGTGCCAGCAACCCCGCAGACGGGGGCACCGGGGAGCTGTTTTTT.

At least ten counts were recorded for this clonotype. The chain combines TRBV5-1 with TRBJ2-1; TRBD1 matches at 7 bases. The junction had 6 bases not matched to a gene; V was cut back by 1 base and J by 2 bases. This CDR3 region has 16 residues. Germline values: CDR1 SGHRS, CDR2 YFSETQ. The CDR3 nucleotides are TGCGCCAGCAGCTTGTACCCTGACAGGGCCTACAATGAGCAGTTCTTC. Residues: CASSLYPDRAYNEQFF.

This clonotype came up a few times. The CDR3 coding sequence is TGTGCCAGCAGTTTAGATCGGGAGTTAGTTGAGCAGTTCTTC. Translation: CASSLDRELVEQFF. The rearrangement links TRBV28 to TRBJ2-1, with a possible D match to TRBD2 (6 bases). The V end was cut by 2 bases, the J end by 9 bases, with 14 bases between. The CDR3 contains 14 residues. Germline-derived CDR1 and CDR2 are MDHEN and SYDVKM. The whole variable domain, filled in from reference TRBV28 and TRBJ2-1, reads DVKVTQSSRYLVKRTGEKVFLECVQDMDHENMFWYRQDPGLGLRLIYFSYDVKMKEKGDIPEGYSVSREKKERFSLILESASTNQTSMYLCASSLDRELVEQFFGPGTRLTVL.

This clonotype was seen many times. V gene TRBV28 combines with J gene TRBJ2-1; 13 positions agree with TRBD2. CDR3 length: 14 residues. J was trimmed by 14 bases and V by 6 bases; bases with no gene match: 10. Germline V CDR1 and CDR2: MDHEN, SYDVKM. Written as DNA, the CDR3 is TGTGCCAGCAGCCCCCGTCCGACTAGCGGGAGGAAGTTCTTC. It specifies CASSPRPTSGRKFF.

The sample holds a few counts of this clonotype. The chain combines TRBV20-1 with TRBJ2-7; 8 positions match TRBD2. Germline V gives CDR1 DFQATT, CDR2 SNEGSKA (reference sequence). The CDR3 sequence is 14 residues long. With 1 base clipped from V and 3 bases from J, the junction kept 5 bases outside the gene matches. The chain's CDR3 is CSARAGGISYEQYF. DNA for the CDR3: TGCAGTGCTAGAGCGGGAGGGATCAGCTACGAGCAGTACTTC.

V usage is TRBV6-5 and J usage is TRBJ2-2; 12 nucleotides align to TRBD2. The CDR3 has 17 residues. The ends lost 2 bases at V and 3 bases at J; junction bases unmatched: 4. Germline V gene lookup returns CDR1 MNHEY and CDR2 SVGAGI. CDR3 in DNA: TGTGCCAGCAGTTACACCGGGACTAGCGGGTACACCGGGGAGCTGTTTTTT. It encodes CASSYTGTSGYTGELFF.

In this sample, this clonotype turned up many times. V and J are TRBV28 and TRBJ2-1; unclear D gene. Deletions cut 7 bases from V and 8 bases from J, with 12 bases between. CDR1 is MDHEN, CDR2 SYDVKM, per germline. The CDR3 extends over 12 amino acids. The CDR3 DNA reads as TGTGCCAGCACCCCTTCCTGGGATGAGCAGTTCTTC. Protein product: CASTPSWDEQFF. The full variable domain, its missing parts supplied by reference TRBV28 and TRBJ2-1, is DVKVTQSSRYLVKRTGEKVFLECVQDMDHENMFWYRQDPGLGLRLIYFSYDVKMKEKGDIPEGYSVSREKKERFSLILESASTNQTSMYLCASTPSWDEQFFGPGTRLTVL.

The V call is TRBV12-3 or TRBV12-4, the J call TRBJ2-7; tentatively, D is TRBD2 (5 bases). V dropped 5 bases and J dropped 0 bases, with 11 bases sitting between them. The CDR3 contains 14 residues. The DNA of the CDR3 is TGTGCCAGCAGTAGAGCGGTAAACTCCTACGAGCAGTACTTC. Its protein is CASSRAVNSYEQYF.

V usage is TRBV11-2 and J usage is TRBJ2-2, with no clear D. The CDR3 spans 16 residues. Trimming took off 1 base at V and 4 bases at J, with 13 bases between the two ends. Germline V gives CDR1 SGHAT, CDR2 FQNNGV. The CDR3 is CASSLVGSLLTGELFF. The CDR3 DNA follows: TGTGCCAGCAGCTTAGTCGGCAGCTTACTCACCGGGGAGCTGTTTTTT.

This clonotype has at least ten counts. The chain joins TRBV2 to TRBJ1-2; D gene unclear. The V end lost 7 bases, the J end lost 6 bases, and 18 bases lay between the germline ends. The V gene's germline CDR1 is SNHLY and CDR2 FYNNEI. The CDR3 totals 14 residues. As DNA, the CDR3 is TGTGCCAGCACGACTCTAATCTCCCCCCATGGCTACACCTTC. Its protein product is CASTTLISPHGYTF.

This clonotype was picked up many times. The V call is TRBV7-2, the J call TRBJ1-2, with D unclear. Per the germline V gene, CDR1 is SGHTA and CDR2 is FQGNSA. With 5 bases removed from V and 6 bases from J, the gap between germline ends came to 13 bases. The CDR3 spans 13 residues. CDR3 in amino acids: CASSGEGFDGYTF. The CDR3 DNA follows: TGTGCCAGCAGCGGAGAAGGGTTCGATGGCTACACCTTC. Full variable domain (rest looked up from reference TRBV7-2 and TRBJ1-2): GAGVSQSPSNKVTEKGKDVELRCDPISGHTALYWYRQSLGQGLEFLIYFQGNSAPDKSGLPSDRFSAERTGGSVSTLTIQRTQQEDSAVYLCASSGEGFDGYTFGSGTRLTVV.

This clonotype was detected ten times or more. The CDR3 DNA reads as TGTGCCAGCAGCTTTGGGCAGGGCAATCAGCCCCAGCATTTT. Its protein is CASSFGQGNQPQHF. V is TRBV7-9 and J is TRBJ1-5; D not certain. The CDR3 length is 14 residues. Trimming left V 3 bases short and J 2 bases short, with 8 bases between. From germline, CDR1 is SEHNR and CDR2 FQNEAQ (reference sequence). The variable domain in full, with the rest retrieved from reference TRBV7-9 and TRBJ1-5, is DTGVSQNPRHKITKRGQNVTFRCDPISEHNRLYWYRQTLGQGPEFLTYFQNEAQLEKSRLLSDRFSAERPKGSFSTLEIQRTEQGDSAMYLCASSFGQGNQPQHFGDGTRLSIL.

This clonotype was counted ten times or more. The chain carries TRBV10-3 and TRBJ1-1; 11 bases line up with TRBD1. From germline, CDR1 is ENHRY and CDR2 SYGVKD. The CDR3 spans 16 residues. The V and J ends lost 4 bases and 9 bases, in that order; junction bases with no gene match: 13. CDR3 sequence: CAISVNPGQGGEKAFF. The CDR3 DNA reads TGTGCCATCAGTGTGAATCCGGGACAGGGGGGAGAGAAAGCTTTCTTT.

This clonotype was detected a few times. This sequence joins TRBV5-6 and TRBJ1-2, with D unclear. Germline V CDR1 and CDR2: SGHDT, YYEEEE. Trimming left V 0 bases short and J 0 bases short, with 3 bases between. This CDR3 has 13 amino acids. In DNA, the CDR3 is TGTGCCAGCAGCTTGGCCCCTAACTATGGCTACACCTTC. This encodes CASSLAPNYGYTF.

This clonotype was picked up many times. V is TRBV12-3 or TRBV12-4 and J is TRBJ1-5; 8 bases fit TRBD1. The J segment lost 2 bases and the V segment lost 1 base, leaving 1 base of the junction unmatched. The CDR3 runs 15 residues. This CDR3 is CASSLGGQGNQPQHF. The DNA for the CDR3 is TGTGCCAGCAGTTTAGGGGGACAGGGCAATCAGCCCCAGCATTTT.

This clonotype was seen repeatedly, ten times or more. V usage is TRBV7-9 and J usage is TRBJ2-7; weak D call: TRBD2 (5 bases). V was pared by 0 bases and J by 5 bases, with 8 bases between. The CDR3 is 13 amino acids. Germline V gene sequence: CDR1 SEHNR, CDR2 FQNEAQ (reference sequence). The DNA for the CDR3 is TGTGCCAGCAGCTTAGCTTCGGGGAACGAGCAGTACTTC. It yields the protein CASSLASGNEQYF.

J is TRBJ2-2 and V is TRBV2; D is unresolved. The CDR3 is 12 amino acids. CDR1 SNHLY and CDR2 FYNNEI come from the germline V gene. Between the trimmed V and J ends, which lost 7 bases and 0 bases, there was a span of 3 bases. The CDR3 bases are TGTGCCAGCACAACGAACACCGGGGAGCTGTTTTTT. Protein sequence: CASTTNTGELFF.

This clonotype was seen at least ten times. Here the CDR3 reads CSVAAGLNTGELFF. CDR3 coding DNA: TGCAGTGTCGCTGCGGGACTGAACACCGGGGAGCTGTTTTTT. The J gene is TRBJ2-2, the V gene TRBV20-1, with D perhaps matching TRBD2 (6 bases). The CDR3 has 14 amino acids. V was clipped by 7 bases and J by 1 base, with 13 bases between them. Germline V gene sequence: CDR1 DFQATT, CDR2 SNEGSKA (reference sequence).